These T cell receptor beta chains were read from a single sample in a study of identifying expanded T cells in peripheral blood. This table comes from immunoSEQ multiplex PCR, and its TCRdb copy is limited to in-frame clones, with some not included. The sample has about 76,000 clones; approximately 85% are singletons. The sequencing input was blood. The receptor source for this set is a person between 18 and 75 years old in good health. The CDR3 runs from the conserved cysteine through the conserved F or W. The D gene is left open where the match is weak.

D	V	J	DNA	CDR3
.	TRBV28	TRBJ2-7	TGTGCCAGCACCGAATCTAGAAAGGGGGATGAGCAGTACTTC	CASTESRKGDEQYF
.	TRBV7-2	TRBJ2-7	TGTGCCAGCAGCAAAAGGCAGGGACTGACCTCCTACGAGCAGTACTTC	CASSKRQGLTSYEQYF
.	TRBV9	TRBJ1-1	TGTGCCAGCAGCGTTTATCAAAACACTGAAGCTTTCTTT	CASSVYQNTEAFF
.	TRBV19	TRBJ1-5	TGTGCCAGTAGGGCGCGAGGGGGGGAAGTTGGTCAGCCCCAGCATTTT	CASRARGGEVGQPQHF
.	TRBV19	TRBJ1-5	TGTGCCAGTAGCGCCCTCCCCGCCAGATATAGCAATCAGCCCCAGCATTTT	CASSALPARYSNQPQHF
TRBD1	TRBV11-2	TRBJ1-2	TGTGCCAGCAGCTCCATCAGAGGGACAGGGGACGGCTACACCTTC	CASSSIRGTGDGYTF
.	TRBV7-6	TRBJ1-2	TGTGCCAGCAGCTTAATGTCAGTGTCGAATGGCTACACCTTC	CASSLMSVSNGYTF
.	TRBV5-1	TRBJ1-5	TGCGCCAGCAGCTTGTACACCGGAAACAATCAGCCCCAGCATTTT	CASSLYTGNNQPQHF
.	TRBV18	TRBJ1-4	TGTGCCAGCTCGGTGGATCTTACTAATGAAAAACTGTTTTTT	CASSVDLTNEKLFF
.	TRBV19	TRBJ1-3	TGTGCCAGTACCCCGTCCGGGTACGGAAACACCATATATTTT	CASTPSGYGNTIYF
.	TRBV5-6	TRBJ1-4	TGTGCCAGCAGTTGGACGGCTGCAACTAATGAAAAACTGTTTTTT	CASSWTAATNEKLFF